Shown below are 22 T cell receptor beta chains from a single sample sequenced in a study of shared clonotypes between healthy human individuals. Assay used: immunoSEQ multiplex PCR; TCRdb lists only in-frame clones, some missing. The table records about 2.3 million clones, just over 90% of them present only once. Material for sequencing was naive CD4+ T cells from PBMCs. The subset denotes: CD45RA+ positively selected. The source of these receptors is a man aged 18 to 29 in good health. Some clones in this sample may be carry-over from other donors' samples.

Of note for this clone: This sample also contains other DNA sequences that code for the same CDR3. V is TRBV5-1 and J is TRBJ1-1; D may be TRBD1 (5 bases). This CDR3 is built from 14 residues. Trimming removed 4 bases from V and 1 base from J, with 11 bases in between. Germline CDR1 and CDR2: SGHRS and YFSETQ. The CDR3 sequence: CASSPDRPNTEAFF. CDR3 sequence (DNA): TGCGCCAGCAGCCCAGACAGACCGAACACTGAAGCTTTCTTT.

The chain has TRBV18 and TRBJ1-1; D perhaps matches TRBD1 (5 bases). The CDR3 has 14 residues. Germline V gene data show CDR1 as KGHSH and CDR2 as LQKENI. Trimming left V 2 bases short and J 4 bases short, with 11 bases between. CDR3 loop: CASSPGVGTTEAFF. The DNA for the CDR3 is TGTGCCAGCTCACCAGGGGTGGGGACCACTGAAGCTTTCTTT.

The chain combines TRBV11-2 with TRBJ2-3; 7 nucleotides match TRBD2. The CDR3 consists of 12 residues. The J segment lost 10 bases and the V segment lost 1 base, leaving 2 bases of the junction unmatched. CDR1 and CDR2 (germline): SGHAT, FQNNGV. The CDR3 region has the DNA TGTGCCAGCAGCTTAGGCGGGAGTGCGCAGTATTTT. Residues: CASSLGGSAQYF. The variable domain in full, with the rest retrieved from reference TRBV11-2 and TRBJ2-3, is EAGVAQSPRYKIIEKRQSVAFWCNPISGHATLYWYQQILGQGPKLLIQFQNNGVVDDSQLPKDRFSAERLKGVDSTLKIQPAKLEDSAVYLCASSLGGSAQYFGPGTRLTVL.

V and J are TRBV7-8 and TRBJ2-5; the D gene could be TRBD1 or TRBD2 (6 bases each). The assigned J gene may be wrong: the sequence end matches TRBJ2-7 better. Germline lookup yields CDR1 SGHVS and CDR2 FQNEAQ. CDR3 length: 16 amino acids. CDR3 amino acids: CASSAPGGGQIYEQYF. CDR3 in DNA: TGTGCCAGCAGCGCCCCCGGGGGCGGGCAGATCTACGAGCAGTACTTC.

This chain joins TRBV5-5 and TRBJ2-2, with 9 positions matching TRBD1. This CDR3 region has 15 residues. Germline values: CDR1 SGHKS, CDR2 YYEKEE (reference sequence). The ends lost 4 bases at V and 7 bases at J; junction bases unmatched: 8. The chain's CDR3 is CASSRTGGRDGELFF. CDR3 nucleotide sequence: TGTGCCAGCAGCAGAACAGGGGGCCGTGACGGGGAGCTGTTTTTT. Based on the CDR3 plus reference TRBV5-5 and TRBJ2-2, the full variable domain is DAGVTQSPTHLIKTRGQQVTLRCSPISGHKSVSWYQQVLGQGPQFIFQYYEKEERGRGNFPDRFSARQFPNYSSELNVNALLLGDSALYLCASSRTGGRDGELFFGEGSRLTVL.

The chain uses TRBV27 and TRBJ2-3; 8 bases are a match to TRBD1. J lost 3 bases, V lost 7 bases, and 12 bases had no gene match. The CDR3 totals 16 residues. The germline V gene has CDR1 MNHEY and CDR2 SMNVEV (reference sequence). The CDR3 coding sequence is TGTGCCAGCACCAGGGACAGGAGAGGGGGTACAGATACGCAGTATTTT. Its translation: CASTRDRRGGTDTQYF.

The rearrangement joins TRBV11-1 to TRBJ2-2, with 7 positions matching TRBD2. Germline CDR1 is SGHAT and CDR2 is FQDESV (reference sequence). V trimming: 4 bases; J trimming: 5 bases; junction bases outside the gene matches: 16. The CDR3 spans 18 residues. CDR3 nucleotide sequence: TGTGCCAGCAGCTCCAGGCCACTCGCGGGAGCCGGAACCGGGGAGCTGTTTTTT. Its protein is CASSSRPLAGAGTGELFF.

The V and J genes are TRBV14 and TRBJ2-7, with 10 bases that match TRBD2. Trimming took 3 bases from V and 3 from J; bases not matched to a gene: 14. From germline, CDR1 is SGHDN and CDR2 FVKESK. The CDR3 runs 18 residues. Here the CDR3 reads CASSHPSGRGLVGYEQYF. Written as DNA, the CDR3 is TGTGCCAGCAGCCATCCTAGCGGGAGAGGTCTAGTAGGCTACGAGCAGTACTTC.

In DNA form, the CDR3 reads TGTGCCAGCAGGCGTGAGGACCGGGAGTACTTC. Its translation: CASRREDREYF. The chain combines TRBV5-6 with TRBJ2-7; D gene uncertain. This CDR3 spans 11 amino acids. The germline V gene has CDR1 SGHDT and CDR2 YYEEEE. Deletions cut 5 bases from V and 11 bases from J, with 14 bases between.

The chain carries TRBV5-1 and TRBJ2-3, with 13 bases identical to TRBD2. J was trimmed by 4 bases and V by 3 bases; bases with no gene match: 11. Looked up from germline, CDR1 is SGHRS and CDR2 is YFSETQ. CDR3 length equals 18 residues. In DNA, the CDR3 is TGCGCCAGCAGCTCAGGGGGACTAGCGGGGTCGGTCGCAGATACGCAGTATTTT. It is translated as CASSSGGLAGSVADTQYF.

This chain uses TRBV12-2 with TRBJ2-7; the table's TRBD1 call for D was not verified on the DNA. TRBV12-2 is classified as a pseudogene. The CDR3 runs to 16 residues. The DNA for the CDR3 is TGTGCAAGTCGCTTAGCGTTTGATGGGGGCGTCCACGAGCAGTACTTC. Protein: CASRLAFDGGVHEQYF.

V usage is TRBV15 and J usage is TRBJ2-3; 7 nucleotides agree with TRBD1. The CDR3 is made up of 15 amino acids. The V segment lost 9 bases and the J segment 0 bases; nucleotides outside the gene matches: 9. Germline loops: CDR1 LNHNV, CDR2 YYDKDF (reference sequence). DNA of the CDR3: TGTGCCACTCGGACAGGCTTTTCCAGCACAGATACGCAGTATTTT. Residues: CATRTGFSSTDTQYF.

The chain joins TRBV5-1 to TRBJ2-2, with TRBD2 matching over 9 bases. V lost 7 bases, J lost 5 bases, and 9 bases stayed unmatched. This CDR3 has 15 residues. The germline CDR1 and CDR2 sequences are SGHRS and YFSETQ. The CDR3 nucleotides are TGCGCCAGCGGAGTTAGCGGGAGTCAGACCGGGGAGCTGTTTTTT. Residues: CASGVSGSQTGELFF.

This clone was recorded once. The chain joins TRBV5-1 to TRBJ2-7; TRBD2 matches 13 bases. The V gene's germline CDR1 is SGHRS and CDR2 YFSETQ. J gave up 3 bases and V 4 bases, and 7 bases lay outside the gene matches. This CDR3 has 16 residues. This CDR3 is CASSPRLAGGLYEQYF. As DNA, the CDR3 is TGCGCCAGCAGCCCGCGACTAGCGGGAGGACTCTACGAGCAGTACTTC.

This sequence joins TRBV29-1 and TRBJ2-7; D call uncertain. Germline lookup yields CDR1 SQVTM and CDR2 ANQGSEA. The V end lost 6 bases, the J end lost 2 bases, and 17 bases lay between the germline ends. The CDR3 loop spans 14 amino acids. The CDR3 loop reads CSVGPRHPTYEQYF. DNA of the CDR3: TGCAGCGTCGGACCCAGACACCCGACCTACGAGCAGTACTTC.

This clone was counted once. V and J are TRBV7-8 and TRBJ1-5; 7 nucleotides line up with TRBD1. Trimming removed 5 bases from V and 1 base from J; junction bases left unmatched: 5. Germline V gene lookup returns CDR1 SGHVS and CDR2 FQNEAQ. The CDR3 sequence is 15 residues long. CDR3 nucleotide sequence: TGTGCCAGCAGCCTACAGGGGCGAAGCAATCAGCCCCAGCATTTT. It encodes CASSLQGRSNQPQHF. The whole variable domain, filled in from reference TRBV7-8 and TRBJ1-5, reads GAGVSQSPRYKVAKRGQDVALRCDPISGHVSLFWYQQALGQGPEFLTYFQNEAQLDKSGLPSDRFFAERPEGSVSTLKIQRTQQEDSAVYLCASSLQGRSNQPQHFGDGTRLSIL.

The genes are TRBV7-2 and TRBJ2-2, with 10 bases matching TRBD2. Germline values: CDR1 SGHTA, CDR2 FQGNSA. CDR3 length equals 16 residues. V lost 5 bases and J lost 1; bases outside the gene matches: 4. The CDR3 DNA reads as TGTGCCAGCAGCACTCGGACTAGCGGGAACACCGGGGAGCTGTTTTTT. This encodes CASSTRTSGNTGELFF. Combining the CDR3 with reference TRBV7-2 and TRBJ2-2 gives the whole variable domain GAGVSQSPSNKVTEKGKDVELRCDPISGHTALYWYRQSLGQGLEFLIYFQGNSAPDKSGLPSDRFSAERTGGSVSTLTIQRTQQEDSAVYLCASSTRTSGNTGELFFGEGSRLTVL.

The V call is TRBV6-5, the J call TRBJ1-1; D gene ambiguous. Germline V gene data show CDR1 as MNHEY and CDR2 as SVGAGI. Trimming stripped 8 bases from V and 5 bases from J, with 21 bases between. This CDR3 region has 15 residues. The CDR3 bases are TGTGCCAGCTTACGAACCGGGCCCCTAGGGACTGAAGCTTTCTTT. Protein: CASLRTGPLGTEAFF.

The chain couples TRBV6-1 to TRBJ2-7; D unresolved. The CDR3 sequence is 18 residues long. V was trimmed by 0 bases and J by 3 bases, leaving 21 bases between them. Per the germline V gene, CDR1 is MNHNS and CDR2 is SASEGT. CDR3 residues: CASSEAPRNGIANYEQYF. DNA for the CDR3: TGTGCCAGCAGTGAAGCCCCCCGGAATGGGATCGCAAACTACGAGCAGTACTTC.

J is TRBJ2-2 and V is TRBV30; the match to TRBD2 covers 13 bases. V was pared by 2 bases and J by 6 bases, with 6 bases of the junction left unmatched. CDR3 length: 16 residues. Germline values: CDR1 GTSNPN, CDR2 SVGIG (reference sequence). The CDR3: CAWSTGLAGEAGELFF. CDR3 coding DNA: TGTGCCTGGAGTACTGGACTAGCGGGAGAGGCCGGGGAGCTGTTTTTT.

The V and J genes are TRBV4-1 and TRBJ1-4, with D maybe TRBD1 (6 bases). V was trimmed by 1 base and J by 8 bases, leaving 14 bases between them. Germline V CDR1 and CDR2: MGHRA, YSYEKL. The CDR3 is 15 amino acids. The CDR3 here is CASSQGDMRSEKLFF. CDR3 in DNA: TGCGCCAGCAGCCAAGGGGACATGCGCAGCGAAAAACTGTTTTTT.

Notes on this clone: Distinct nucleotide sequences in the sample also encode this CDR3. V is TRBV5-1 and J is TRBJ1-3, with 7 bases identical to TRBD1. The J segment lost 0 bases and the V segment lost 4 bases, leaving 4 bases of the junction unmatched. Per germline, CDR1 SGHRS and CDR2 YFSETQ. CDR3 length: 15 amino acids. CDR3 sequence (DNA): TGCGCCAGCAGCGAGGGACAGAGCTCTGGAAACACCATATATTTT. It specifies CASSEGQSSGNTIYF.